This T cell receptor beta chain was recorded in a study of cytomegalovirus exposure and HLA in healthy donors. This clone was recorded only once. Antigen specificity is unknown. V lost 0 bases, J lost 6 bases, and 11 bases stayed unmatched. Germline values: CDR1 SGHNT, CDR2 YYREEE (reference sequence). CDR3 length: 16 residues. PCR used 60 Vbeta primers and 13 Jbeta primers. Sequencing was performed with immunoSEQ multiplex PCR; in TCRdb, only in-frame clones are kept and a portion is missing. The repertoire holds tens of thousands of clones, with roughly 84% as singletons. Findings of the study overall: In a later analysis, an Asian-associated ancestry cluster reportedly showed fewer N-insertions than the roughly 700-donor mean.

Source material: PBMCs. The chain links TRBV5-4 to TRBJ1-2; 7 bases map to TRBD1. This receptor was taken from a man aged 25-45 years in good health and CMV-seronegative. CDR3 bases: TGTGCCAGCAGCTTGGGGAGCGACAGGGTCACCCATGGCTACACCTTC. It codes for CASSLGSDRVTHGYTF.